The source of this T cell receptor (beta chain) is a study of OX40 agonist ivuxolimab in advanced cancers. Background on the study: Previous treatment with anti-PD-1, anti-PD-L1 or anti-CTLA-4 therapy was allowed; about 37% had received some.

A note on this clone: Its cognate antigen is unknown.

With 3 bases removed from V and 2 bases from J, the gap between germline ends came to 7 bases. The CDR3 has 13 residues. The germline V gene encodes CDR1 SNHLY and CDR2 FYNNEI. General study points: At 0.1 to 3.0 mg/kg and by week 6, CD4+ and CD8+ T cells in the blood had expanded clonally. CD4+ T cells averaged fewer expanded clones than CD8+ T cells. The expanded peripheral T cells' antigen specificity was not determined.

The repertoire was sequenced with immunoSEQ multiplex PCR; TCRdb's copy has only in-frame clones and lacks some. Among about 79,000 clones listed, about 88% were seen once. The source material was CD4+ or CD8+ T cells sorted from blood, sampled in a trial of the OX40 agonist ivuxolimab. The chain is built from TRBV2 and TRBJ2-5; D ambiguous. This TCR derives from an adult with an advanced solid tumor such as melanoma, head and neck, liver or kidney cancer. The CDR3 here is CASSESVQETQYF. The CDR3 DNA is TGTGCCAGCAGTGAGTCAGTGCAAGAGACCCAGTACTTC. Full variable domain (missing parts from reference TRBV2 and TRBJ2-5): EPEVTQTPSHQVTQMGQEVILRCVPISNHLYFYWYRQILGQKVEFLVSFYNNEISEKSEIFDDQFSVERPDGSNFTLKIRSTKLEDSAMYFCASSESVQETQYFGPGTRLLVL.